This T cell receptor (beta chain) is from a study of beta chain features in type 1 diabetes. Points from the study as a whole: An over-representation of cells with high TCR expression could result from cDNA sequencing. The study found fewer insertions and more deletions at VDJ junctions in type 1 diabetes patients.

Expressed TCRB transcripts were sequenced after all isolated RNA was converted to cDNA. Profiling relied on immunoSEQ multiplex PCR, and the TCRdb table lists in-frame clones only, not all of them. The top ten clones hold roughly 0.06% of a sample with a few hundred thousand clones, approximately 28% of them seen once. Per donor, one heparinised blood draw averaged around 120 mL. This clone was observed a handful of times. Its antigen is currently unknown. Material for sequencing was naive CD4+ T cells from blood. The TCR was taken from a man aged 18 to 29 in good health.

The CDR3 protein is CASSQSRGHHPTGELFF. The CDR3 DNA reads TGCGCCAGCAGTCAATCTCGGGGACACCACCCCACCGGGGAGCTGTTTTTT. The rearrangement links TRBV23-1 to TRBJ2-2; weak D call: TRBD1 (6 bases). TRBV23-1 is an ORF; its function is uncertain. The CDR3 covers 17 residues. V lost 0 bases, J lost 4 bases, and 15 bases lay in between.